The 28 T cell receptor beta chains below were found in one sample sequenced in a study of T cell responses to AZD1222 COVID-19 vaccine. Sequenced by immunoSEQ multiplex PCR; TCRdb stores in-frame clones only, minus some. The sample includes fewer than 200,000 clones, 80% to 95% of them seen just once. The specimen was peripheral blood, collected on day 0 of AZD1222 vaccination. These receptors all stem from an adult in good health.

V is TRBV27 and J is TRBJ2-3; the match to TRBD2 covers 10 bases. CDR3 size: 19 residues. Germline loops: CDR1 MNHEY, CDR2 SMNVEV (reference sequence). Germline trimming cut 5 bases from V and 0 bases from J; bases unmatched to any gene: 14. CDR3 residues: CASSLKGLALGGSTDTQYF. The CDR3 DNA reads TGTGCCAGCAGTCTAAAGGGACTAGCGCTGGGGGGTAGCACAGATACGCAGTATTTT.

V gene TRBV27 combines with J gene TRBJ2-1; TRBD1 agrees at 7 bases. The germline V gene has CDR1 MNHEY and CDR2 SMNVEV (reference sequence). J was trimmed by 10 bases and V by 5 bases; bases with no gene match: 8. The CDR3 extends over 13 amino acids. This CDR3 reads CASSHRPGQEQFF. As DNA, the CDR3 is TGTGCCAGCAGTCATCGACCGGGACAGGAGCAGTTCTTC.

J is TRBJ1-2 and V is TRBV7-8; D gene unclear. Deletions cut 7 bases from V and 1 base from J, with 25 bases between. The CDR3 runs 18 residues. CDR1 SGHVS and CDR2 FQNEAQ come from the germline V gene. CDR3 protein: CASTLRIFRNRDNYGYTF. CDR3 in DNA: TGTGCCAGCACCCTTAGAATCTTCCGGAACAGAGATAACTATGGCTACACCTTC.

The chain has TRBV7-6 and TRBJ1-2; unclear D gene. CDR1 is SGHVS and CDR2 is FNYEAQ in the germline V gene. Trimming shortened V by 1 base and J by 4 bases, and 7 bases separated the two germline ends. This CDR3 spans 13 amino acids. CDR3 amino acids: CASSLGYAYGYTF. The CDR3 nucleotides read TGTGCCAGCAGCTTAGGATATGCCTATGGCTACACCTTC.

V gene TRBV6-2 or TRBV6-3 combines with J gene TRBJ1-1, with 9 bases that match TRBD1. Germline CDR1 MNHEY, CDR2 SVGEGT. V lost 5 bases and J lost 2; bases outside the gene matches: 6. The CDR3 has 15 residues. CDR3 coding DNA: TGTGCCAGCAGTGCCCCGGACAGGGGTAACACTGAAGCTTTCTTT. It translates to CASSAPDRGNTEAFF.

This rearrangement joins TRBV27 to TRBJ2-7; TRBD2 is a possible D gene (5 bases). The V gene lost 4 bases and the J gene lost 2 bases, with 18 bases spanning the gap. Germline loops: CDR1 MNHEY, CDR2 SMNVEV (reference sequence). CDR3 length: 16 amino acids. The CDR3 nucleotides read TGTGCCAGCAGTTCCCCGACTGGGAGCCCTCCCTACGAGCAGTACGTC. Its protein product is CASSSPTGSPPYEQYV.

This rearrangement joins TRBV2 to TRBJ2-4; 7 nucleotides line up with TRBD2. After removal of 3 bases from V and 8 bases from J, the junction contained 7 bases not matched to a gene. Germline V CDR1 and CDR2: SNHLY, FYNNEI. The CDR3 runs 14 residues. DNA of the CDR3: TGTGCCAGCAGTGATCAACCGGGGGGAGACATTCAGTACTTC. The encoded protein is CASSDQPGGDIQYF. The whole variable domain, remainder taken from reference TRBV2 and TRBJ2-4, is EPEVTQTPSHQVTQMGQEVILRCVPISNHLYFYWYRQILGQKVEFLVSFYNNEISEKSEIFDDQFSVERPDGSNFTLKIRSTKLEDSAMYFCASSDQPGGDIQYFGAGTRLSVL.

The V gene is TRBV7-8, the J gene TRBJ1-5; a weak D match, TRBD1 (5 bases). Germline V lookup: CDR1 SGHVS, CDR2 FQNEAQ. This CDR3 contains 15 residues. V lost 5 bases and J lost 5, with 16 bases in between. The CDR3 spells CASSPSRQGHQPQHF. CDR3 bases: TGTGCCAGCAGCCCCAGTCGCCAGGGACATCAGCCCCAGCATTTT.

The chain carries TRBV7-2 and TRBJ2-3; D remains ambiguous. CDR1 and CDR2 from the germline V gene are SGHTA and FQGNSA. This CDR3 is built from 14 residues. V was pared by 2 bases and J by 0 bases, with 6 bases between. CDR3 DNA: TGTGCCAGCAGCTTAATCTTAAGCACAGATACGCAGTATTTT. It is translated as CASSLILSTDTQYF.

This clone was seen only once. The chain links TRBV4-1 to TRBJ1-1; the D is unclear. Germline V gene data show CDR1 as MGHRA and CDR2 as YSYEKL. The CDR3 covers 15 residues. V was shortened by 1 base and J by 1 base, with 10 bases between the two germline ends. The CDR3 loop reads CASSQVGEGNTEAFF. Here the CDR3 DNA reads TGCGCCAGCAGCCAAGTCGGGGAGGGGAACACTGAAGCTTTCTTT.

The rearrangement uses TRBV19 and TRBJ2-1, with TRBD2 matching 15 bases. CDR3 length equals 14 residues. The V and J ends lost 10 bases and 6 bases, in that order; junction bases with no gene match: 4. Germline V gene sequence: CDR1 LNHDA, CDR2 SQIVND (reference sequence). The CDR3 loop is CATGLAGGLNEQFF. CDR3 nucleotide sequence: TGTGCCACAGGACTAGCGGGAGGGCTCAATGAGCAGTTCTTC.

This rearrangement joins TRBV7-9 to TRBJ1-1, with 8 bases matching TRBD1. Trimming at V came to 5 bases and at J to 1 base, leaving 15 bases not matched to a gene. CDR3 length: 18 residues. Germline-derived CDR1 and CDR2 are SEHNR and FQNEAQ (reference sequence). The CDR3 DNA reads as TGTGCCAGCAGCCCTGGGGGGGGACAGGTTCATCCGAACACTGAAGCTTTCTTT. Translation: CASSPGGGQVHPNTEAFF.

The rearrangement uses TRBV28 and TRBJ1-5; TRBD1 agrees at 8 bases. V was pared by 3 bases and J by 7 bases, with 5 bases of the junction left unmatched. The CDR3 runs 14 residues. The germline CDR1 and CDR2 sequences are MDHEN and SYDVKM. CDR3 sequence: CASSLDRALQPQHF. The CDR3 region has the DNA TGTGCCAGCAGTTTGGACAGGGCCTTACAGCCCCAGCATTTT.

CDR3 nucleotides: TGTGCCAGCAGCCGGCGGGCCAGGAGCTACACCGGGGAGCTGTTTTTT. Amino acids: CASSRRARSYTGELFF. The rearrangement joins TRBV5-6 to TRBJ2-2, with D maybe TRBD2 (5 bases). This CDR3 region has 16 residues. V was pared by 4 bases and J by 3 bases, with 16 bases between. Germline V lookup: CDR1 SGHDT, CDR2 YYEEEE.

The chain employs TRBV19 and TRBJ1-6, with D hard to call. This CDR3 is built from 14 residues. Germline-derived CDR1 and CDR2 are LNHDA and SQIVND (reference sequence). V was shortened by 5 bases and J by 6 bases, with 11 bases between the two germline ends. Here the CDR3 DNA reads TGTGCCAGTAGTTACCCTACAACTAATTCACCCCTCCACTTT. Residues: CASSYPTTNSPLHF.

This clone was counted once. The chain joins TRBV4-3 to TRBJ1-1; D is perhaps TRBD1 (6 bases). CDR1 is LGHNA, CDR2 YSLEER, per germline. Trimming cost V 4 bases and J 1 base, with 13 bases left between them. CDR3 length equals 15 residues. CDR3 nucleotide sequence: TGCGCCAGCAGCCTCGGACAGAGGGAGAACACTGAAGCTTTCTTT. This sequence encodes CASSLGQRENTEAFF.

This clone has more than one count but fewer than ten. The CDR3 is CASSGGIGELFF. The DNA of the CDR3 is TGTGCCAGCAGCGGGGGCATCGGGGAGCTGTTTTTT. The rearrangement joins TRBV14 to TRBJ2-2, with TRBD1 as a possible D gene (6 bases). The V and J ends lost 5 bases and 7 bases respectively, with 8 bases between them. The CDR3 loop spans 12 amino acids. Looked up from germline, CDR1 is SGHDN and CDR2 is FVKESK. Variable domain in full (rest from reference TRBV14 and TRBJ2-2): EAGVTQFPSHSVIEKGQTVTLRCDPISGHDNLYWYRRVMGKEIKFLLHFVKESKQDESGMPNNRFLAERTGGTYSTLKVQPAELEDSGVYFCASSGGIGELFFGEGSRLTVL.

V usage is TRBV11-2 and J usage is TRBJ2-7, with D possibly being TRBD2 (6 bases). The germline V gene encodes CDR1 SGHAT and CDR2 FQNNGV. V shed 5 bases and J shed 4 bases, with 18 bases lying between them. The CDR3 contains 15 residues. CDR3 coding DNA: TGTGCCAGCAGCCCTTTGCGGGAAAGGGTTTACGAGCAGTACTTC. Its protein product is CASSPLRERVYEQYF.

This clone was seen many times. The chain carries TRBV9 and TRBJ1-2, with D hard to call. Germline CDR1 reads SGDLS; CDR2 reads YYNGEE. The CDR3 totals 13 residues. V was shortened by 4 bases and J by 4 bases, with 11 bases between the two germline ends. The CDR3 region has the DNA TGTGCCAGCAGCCTCACAAGTGGCTATGGCTACACCTTC. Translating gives CASSLTSGYGYTF.

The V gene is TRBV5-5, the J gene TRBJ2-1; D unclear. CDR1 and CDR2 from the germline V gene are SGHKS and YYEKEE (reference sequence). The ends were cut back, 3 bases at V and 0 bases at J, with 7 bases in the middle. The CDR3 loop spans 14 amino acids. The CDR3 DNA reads TGTGCCAGCAGCTCAGACCCCTCCTACAATGAGCAGTTCTTC. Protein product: CASSSDPSYNEQFF.

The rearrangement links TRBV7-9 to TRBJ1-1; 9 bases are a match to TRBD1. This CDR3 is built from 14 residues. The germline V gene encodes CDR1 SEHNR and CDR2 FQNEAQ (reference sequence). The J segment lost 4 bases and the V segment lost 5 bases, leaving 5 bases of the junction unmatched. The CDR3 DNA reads TGTGCCAGCAGCCCACAGGGGGCTGGCACTGAAGCTTTCTTT. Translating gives CASSPQGAGTEAFF.

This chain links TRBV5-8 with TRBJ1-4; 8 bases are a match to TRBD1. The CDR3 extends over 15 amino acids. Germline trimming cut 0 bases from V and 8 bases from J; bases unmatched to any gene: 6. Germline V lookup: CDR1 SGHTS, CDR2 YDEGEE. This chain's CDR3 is CASSLVQGAREKLFF. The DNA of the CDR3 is TGTGCCAGCAGCTTGGTGCAGGGGGCGCGGGAAAAACTGTTTTTT. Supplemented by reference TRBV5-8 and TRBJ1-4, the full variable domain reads EAGVTQSPTHLIKTRGQQATLRCSPISGHTSVYWYQQALGLGLQFLLWYDEGEERNRGNFPPRFSGRQFPNYSSELNVNALELEDSALYLCASSLVQGAREKLFFGSGTQLSVL.

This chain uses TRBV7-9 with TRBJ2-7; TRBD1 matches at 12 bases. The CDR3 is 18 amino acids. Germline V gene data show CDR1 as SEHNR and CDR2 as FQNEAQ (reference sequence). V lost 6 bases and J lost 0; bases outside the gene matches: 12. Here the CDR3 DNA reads TGTGCCAGCAGTTTTCCGGGACAGGGGGCTCCCCTCTCCTACGAGCAGTACTTC. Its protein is CASSFPGQGAPLSYEQYF.

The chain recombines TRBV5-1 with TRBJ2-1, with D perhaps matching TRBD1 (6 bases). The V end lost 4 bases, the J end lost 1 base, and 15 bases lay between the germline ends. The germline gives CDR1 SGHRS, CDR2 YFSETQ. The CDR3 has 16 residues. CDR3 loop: CASSTLTGFSYNEQFF. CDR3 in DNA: TGCGCCAGCAGCACCTTGACAGGATTTTCCTACAATGAGCAGTTCTTC.

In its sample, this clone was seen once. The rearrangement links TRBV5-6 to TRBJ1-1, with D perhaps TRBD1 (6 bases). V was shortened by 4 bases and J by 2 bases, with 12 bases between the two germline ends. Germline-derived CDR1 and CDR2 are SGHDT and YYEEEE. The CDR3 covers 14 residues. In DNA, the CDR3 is TGTGCCAGCAGCCGGCAGGGGCCAAACACTGAAGCTTTCTTT. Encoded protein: CASSRQGPNTEAFF.

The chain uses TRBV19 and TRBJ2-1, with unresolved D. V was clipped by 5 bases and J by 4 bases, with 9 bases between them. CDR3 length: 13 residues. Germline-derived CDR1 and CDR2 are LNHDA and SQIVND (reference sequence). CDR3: CASSPPPYNEQFF. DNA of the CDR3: TGTGCCAGTAGTCCTCCCCCTTACAATGAGCAGTTCTTC.

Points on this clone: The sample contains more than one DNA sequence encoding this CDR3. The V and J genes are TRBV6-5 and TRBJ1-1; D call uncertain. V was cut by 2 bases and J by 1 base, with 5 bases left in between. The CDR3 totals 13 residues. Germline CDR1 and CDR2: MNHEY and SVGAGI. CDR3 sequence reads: CASSYSWNTEAFF. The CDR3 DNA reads TGTGCCAGCAGTTACAGCTGGAACACTGAAGCTTTCTTT.

This chain's CDR3 is CASSLESNQPQHF. The CDR3 DNA is TGTGCCAGCAGTTTGGAAAGCAATCAGCCCCAGCATTTT. The V gene is TRBV27, the J gene TRBJ1-5; D is undetermined. The ends were cut back, 3 bases at V and 1 base at J, with 4 bases in the middle. The CDR3 spans 13 residues. Germline loops: CDR1 MNHEY, CDR2 SMNVEV (reference sequence).